This entry concerns a single T cell receptor beta chain. Looked up from germline, CDR1 is MRHNA and CDR2 is SNTAGT. The CDR3 totals 13 residues. V was cut by 0 bases and J by 9 bases, with 9 bases left in between. This sample is part of a study of cytomegalovirus exposure and HLA in healthy donors. The PCR used 60 Vbeta and 13 Jbeta primers. Assay used: immunoSEQ multiplex PCR; TCRdb lists only in-frame clones, some missing. The repertoire holds hundreds of thousands of clones, roughly 82% seen once, with 6% in the top ten. Sample: PBMCs. This chain connects TRBV6-4 to TRBJ2-1; no definite D call. The sequence came from a man in his forties in good health and CMV-seropositive. This chain's CDR3 is CASSDSNTLEQFF. The CDR3 DNA sequence: TGTGCCAGCAGTGACTCCAACACCCTTGAGCAGTTCTTC.